This T cell receptor (beta chain) emerged from a study of blood T cells in healthy people across ages. With a J-beta primer mix and a sample-barcoded 5' primer, a second PCR ran about 7 to 11 cycles. MiXCR, run by TCRdb on the 5' RACE reads, gives a single entry per CDR3 protein. The table shows approximately 1.5 million distinct CDR3 sequences, with about 35% occurring only once. Each of the donors had approximately 10 milliliters of peripheral blood drawn into EDTA-treated Vacutainer tubes. Each sample yielded at least 6 million isolated PBMCs. Sequencing was carried out using blood. The TCR comes from a woman younger than 45 in good health.

The CDR3 spells CASSGSRGSVGDTQYF. CDR3 nucleotides: TGCGCCAGCAGTGGGTCCAGGGGGTCGGTGGGGGATACGCAGTATTTT. J is TRBJ2-3 and V is TRBV10-1; 7 positions agree with TRBD1. CDR1 and CDR2 from the germline V gene are WNHNN and SYGVQD (reference sequence). The trim removed 4 bases at V and 6 bases at J, leaving 13 bases unmatched. This CDR3 has 16 residues.